The rows below give T cell receptor beta chains drawn from one sample of a study of response to subunit inactivated influenza vaccine. MiXCR was run by TCRdb on the RT-PCR reads, yielding one entry per CDR3 protein. Of approximately 570,000 distinct CDR3 sequences in the sample, approximately 7.6% were seen once. This sample comprised PBMCs from blood, obtained approximately 25 months after vaccination. These receptors all come from a man in his fifties or sixties who received an inactivated influenza vaccine. Both conserved end residues are part of each CDR3. The D gene is left open where the match is weak. Clone size is shown for a subset of rows, as once, few, many or a class of expanded clone.

size	D	length	V	J	CDR3	DNA
NA	TRBD2	13	TRBV29-1	TRBJ2-1	CSVASGSVNEQFF	TGCAGCGTTGCTAGCGGGAGTGTAAATGAGCAGTTCTTC
few	NA	16	TRBV12-3/TRBV12-4	TRBJ2-3	CATKKAGAASTDTQYF	TGTGCCACGAAGAAGGCGGGGGCGGCTAGCACAGATACGCAGTATTTT
NA	NA	14	TRBV6-1	TRBJ1-5	CASTQATNNQPQHF	TGTGCCAGCACTCAGGCGACGAACAATCAGCCCCAGCATTTT
NA	NA	14	TRBV20-1	TRBJ2-7	CSAIQALTIYEQYF	TGCAGTGCTATCCAGGCGCTTACGATCTACGAGCAGTACTTC
few	NA	15	TRBV20-1	TRBJ2-7	CSARVPTEGTYEQYF	TGCAGTGCTAGAGTCCCGACGGAGGGTACCTACGAGCAGTACTTC
many	TRBD2	16	TRBV9	TRBJ2-3	CASSVGLAGGGDTQYF	TGTGCCAGCAGCGTAGGACTAGCGGGAGGTGGAGATACGCAGTATTTT
many	NA	14	TRBV5-1	TRBJ1-1	CASSLEGTGTEAFF	TGCGCCAGCAGCTTGGAGGGGACGGGCACTGAAGCTTTCTTT
many	TRBD1	14	TRBV4-3	TRBJ1-2	CASSLIGQDYGYTF	TGCGCCAGCAGCCTAATCGGACAGGACTACGGCTACACCTTC
NA	NA	16	TRBV7-9	TRBJ2-3	CASSALGEETTDTQYF	TGTGCCAGCAGCGCCCTCGGGGAGGAAACCACAGATACGCAGTATTTT
NA	NA	15	TRBV5-6	TRBJ2-2	CASSSSPIVTGELFF	TGTGCCAGCAGCTCATCCCCTATAGTCACCGGGGAGCTGTTTTTT
few	TRBD2	17	TRBV12-3/TRBV12-4	TRBJ2-2	CASSSPPSGTRTGELFF	TGTGCCAGCAGTTCCCCTCCTAGCGGGACCCGCACCGGGGAGCTGTTTTTT